There are many counts of the clone carrying this T cell receptor (beta chain). What it binds is not known. This sample is part of a study of T-cell reconstitution after alpha-beta-depleted transplantation in children. Study-level results: After transplant, high TCRbeta diversity at day 60 in some patients arose from surviving recipient T cells and thymic progenitors.

This CDR3 has 15 amino acids. V shed 1 base and J 1 base; nucleotides not matched to a gene: 1. Germline V CDR1 and CDR2: MNHEY, SVGEGT. As it was prepared, the TCRbeta library received unique molecular identifiers. TCRdb reanalysed the PCR reads using MiXCR and keeps one entry per CDR3 protein. The table records about 200,000 distinct CDR3 sequences, 5% to 6.5% of them present only once. The specimen comprised PBMCs, sampled before TCRalphabeta/CD19-depleted stem cell transplant. The clonotype comes from a girl less than two years old with combined immunodeficiency, due to receive a stem cell transplant. The chain uses TRBV6-2 or TRBV6-3 and TRBJ2-1; 7 positions agree with TRBD2. The CDR3 sequence: CASSYWGGSYNEQFF. The CDR3 DNA follows: TGTGCCAGCAGTTACTGGGGGGGTTCCTACAATGAGCAGTTCTTC.